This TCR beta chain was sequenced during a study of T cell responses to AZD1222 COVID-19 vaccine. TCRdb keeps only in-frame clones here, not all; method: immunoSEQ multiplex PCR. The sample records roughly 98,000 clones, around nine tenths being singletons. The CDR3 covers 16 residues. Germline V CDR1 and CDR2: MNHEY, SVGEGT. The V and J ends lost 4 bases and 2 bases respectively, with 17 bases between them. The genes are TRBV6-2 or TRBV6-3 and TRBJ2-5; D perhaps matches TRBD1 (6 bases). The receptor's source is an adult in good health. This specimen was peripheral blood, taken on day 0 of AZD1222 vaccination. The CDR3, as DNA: TGTGCCAGCAGTTTGGGGCAGGGGCGGGCTCAAGAGACCCAGTACTTC. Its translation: CASSLGQGRAQETQYF.